This TCR beta chain was recovered during a study of identical twins. Study results and caveats: With beta out-of-frame sequences, excess sharing by twins was weaker.

Addition of a universal primer site occurred through template switching, and cDNA carried unique molecular identifiers. TCRdb re-analysed the 5' RACE reads in MiXCR, keeping a single row per CDR3 protein. The data hold 650,000 to 750,000 distinct CDR3 sequences, with around 21% observed a single time. About this clonotype: Its target is unknown.

The CDR3 has 15 residues. Trimming took 6 bases from V and 2 from J; bases not matched to a gene: 9. The data also belong to a second study, concerning T cells expressing NK-cell markers. As that study records: The CD3+CD56-NKG2C+ fraction of a few donors was also led by these clonotypes.

The clonotype originates from a young woman in good health. The specimen was PBMCs. J is TRBJ2-7 and V is TRBV23-1, with 8 positions matching TRBD1. TRBV23-1 is annotated as an ORF whose role is uncertain. The CDR3 DNA reads TGCGCCAGCAGACACGGACAGGGAGGTACCTACGAGCAGTACTTC. It is translated as CASRHGQGGTYEQYF.